The 27 T cell receptor beta chains presented below share a single source sample, sequenced in a study of cytotoxic CD8 clonotypes in ibrutinib-treated CLL. Repertoires were generated with immunoSEQ multiplex PCR, while TCRdb's copy carries only in-frame clones and drops some. The sample holds about 140,000 clones, 80% to 95% seen once. Sequencing used PBMCs, obtained after 12 months of ibrutinib treatment. These receptors were obtained from a human donor with chronic lymphocytic leukemia.

This chain connects TRBV7-9 to TRBJ2-5; D is unclear. The CDR3 has 14 residues. V was cut by 1 base and J by 4 bases, with 10 bases left in between. In germline, CDR1 is SEHNR, CDR2 FQNEAQ (reference sequence). CDR3 in amino acids: CASSLVAVVETQYF. In DNA, the CDR3 is TGTGCCAGCAGCTTAGTAGCCGTTGTAGAGACCCAGTACTTC.

This rearrangement joins TRBV2 to TRBJ2-1, with D uncertain. The CDR3 extends over 11 amino acids. Germline V gene data show CDR1 as SNHLY and CDR2 as FYNNEI. V lost 6 bases and J 5 bases, leaving 5 bases between the germline ends. CDR3 sequence (DNA): TGTGCCAGCAGAAGAGACAATGAGCAGTTCTTC. Encoded protein: CASRRDNEQFF.

The V and J genes are TRBV28 and TRBJ1-1, with TRBD1 matching over 7 bases. CDR3 length equals 13 residues. The trim removed 8 bases at V and 5 bases at J, leaving 8 bases unmatched. The germline V gene has CDR1 MDHEN and CDR2 SYDVKM. The CDR3 is CASLQGYGTEAFF. The CDR3 DNA reads as TGTGCCAGCTTACAGGGGTACGGGACTGAAGCTTTCTTT.

This clone came up a few times. This chain joins TRBV5-1 and TRBJ2-5; TRBD1 matches at 11 bases. Per germline, CDR1 SGHRS and CDR2 YFSETQ. The CDR3 extends over 14 amino acids. Germline trimming cut 4 bases from V and 4 bases from J; bases unmatched to any gene: 3. The DNA for the CDR3 is TGCGCCAGCAGCATCGGACAGGGGGCAGAGACCCAGTACTTC. As protein: CASSIGQGAETQYF.

On this clone: The sample has other DNA sequences that encode this CDR3 too. The CDR3 spells CASSLPATNEKLFF. DNA of the CDR3: TGTGCCAGCAGTTTACCCGCAACTAATGAAAAACTGTTTTTT. The chain is built from TRBV28 and TRBJ1-4; D gene uncertain. The V gene lost 2 bases and the J gene lost 0 bases, with 4 bases spanning the gap. Germline V gene data show CDR1 as MDHEN and CDR2 as SYDVKM. The CDR3 length is 14 residues.

The chain combines TRBV4-1 with TRBJ2-7; TRBD2 agrees at 8 bases. This CDR3 is 13 amino acids long. Trimming took 5 bases from V and 4 from J; bases not matched to a gene: 4. Germline CDR1 is MGHRA and CDR2 is YSYEKL. Here the CDR3 reads CASSYGGGYEQYF. For the CDR3, the DNA is TGCGCCAGCAGCTACGGGGGGGGATACGAGCAGTACTTC.

The rearrangement joins TRBV2 to TRBJ1-3, with TRBD1 matching 7 bases. In germline, CDR1 is SNHLY, CDR2 FYNNEI. CDR3 size: 14 residues. Trimming at V came to 10 bases and at J to 0 bases, leaving 6 bases not matched to a gene. The CDR3 nucleotides are TGTGCCACCCAACAGGGGACCTCTGGAAACACCATATATTTT. The encoded protein is CATQQGTSGNTIYF.

The chain joins TRBV6-6 to TRBJ2-2, with D perhaps being TRBD1 or TRBD2 (6 bases each). V lost 0 bases, J lost 1 base, and 9 bases lay in between. The CDR3 is 16 amino acids. Germline lookup yields CDR1 MNHNY and CDR2 SVGAGI (reference sequence). The chain's CDR3 is CASSYSGGGNTGELFF. The CDR3 nucleotides are TGTGCCAGCAGTTACTCTGGAGGGGGGAACACCGGGGAGCTGTTTTTT.

This chain links TRBV6-5 with TRBJ2-7; 10 positions match TRBD1. This CDR3 comprises 13 residues. V lost 6 bases, J lost 5 bases, and 4 bases stayed unmatched. CDR1 MNHEY and CDR2 SVGAGI come from the germline V gene. The CDR3 protein is CASRTGGLDEQYF. The CDR3 region has the DNA TGTGCCAGCAGGACAGGGGGCCTGGACGAGCAGTACTTC.

The chain carries TRBV27 and TRBJ1-4, with TRBD1 matching over 7 bases. Germline trimming cut 9 bases from V and 8 bases from J; bases unmatched to any gene: 15. There are 15 residues in the CDR3. CDR1 and CDR2 (germline): MNHEY, SMNVEV (reference sequence). CDR3 sequence (DNA): TGTGCCAGTCGGGACAGTTCTTTCCGCGGAGAAAAACTGTTTTTT. Translated: CASRDSSFRGEKLFF.

The CDR3 region is CASSQSGSGNSGANVLTF. CDR3 bases: TGTGCCAGCAGCCAGAGTGGGAGCGGGAACTCTGGGGCCAACGTCCTGACTTTC. The chain uses TRBV4-2 and TRBJ2-6, with TRBD2 matching over 7 bases. Germline V gives CDR1 LGHNA, CDR2 YNFKEQ. With V trimmed by 3 bases and J by 0 bases, 8 bases remained unmatched. This CDR3 region has 18 residues.

The chain carries TRBV28 and TRBJ1-1; D unclear. Germline V gives CDR1 MDHEN, CDR2 SYDVKM. The CDR3 sequence is 15 residues long. V was shortened by 5 bases and J by 2 bases, with 15 bases between the two germline ends. The CDR3 DNA follows: TGTGCCAGCAGTGGCCTCGGGAGTTTAAACACTGAAGCTTTCTTT. This translates into CASSGLGSLNTEAFF.

The chain recombines TRBV5-1 with TRBJ1-1; no reliable D call. Germline V gene sequence: CDR1 SGHRS, CDR2 YFSETQ. V was shortened by 0 bases and J by 1 base, with 7 bases between the two germline ends. The CDR3 contains 14 residues. The CDR3, as DNA: TGCGCCAGCAGCTTGGATGCAGGGAACACTGAAGCTTTCTTT. It yields the protein CASSLDAGNTEAFF.

The table lists this clone with a count of one. The chain joins TRBV10-3 to TRBJ2-7; tentatively, D is TRBD1 (5 bases). V lost 0 bases and J lost 6, with 12 bases in between. Germline V lookup: CDR1 ENHRY, CDR2 SYGVKD. This CDR3 is built from 14 residues. In DNA, the CDR3 is TGTGCCATCAGTGAGTCCGTAGGGGAAGGCGAGCAGTACTTC. Residues: CAISESVGEGEQYF.

The chain employs TRBV5-1 and TRBJ1-2; D gene uncertain. Germline V gene sequence: CDR1 SGHRS, CDR2 YFSETQ. Trimming cost V 3 bases and J 8 bases, with 14 bases left between them. The CDR3 spans 13 residues. In DNA, the CDR3 is TGCGCCAGCAGCTCGGTGGACGACGGGGGCTACACCTTC. Its protein is CASSSVDDGGYTF.

This chain uses TRBV18 with TRBJ1-1; 7 bases match TRBD1. The length of the CDR3 is 16 residues. Germline V lookup: CDR1 KGHSH, CDR2 LQKENI. V lost 1 base and J lost 4; bases outside the gene matches: 9. The CDR3 reads CASSPRQGGGITEAFF. In DNA form, the CDR3 reads TGTGCCAGCTCACCACGACAGGGAGGTGGTATCACTGAAGCTTTCTTT. Filled out from reference TRBV18 and TRBJ1-1, the complete variable domain reads NAGVMQNPRHLVRRRGQEARLRCSPMKGHSHVYWYRQLPEEGLKFMVYLQKENIIDESGMPKERFSAEFPKEGPSILRIQQVVRGDSAAYFCASSPRQGGGITEAFFGQGTRLTVV.

The chain combines TRBV7-3 with TRBJ2-7, with TRBD2 matching 11 bases. Germline CDR1 reads SGHTA; CDR2 reads FQGTGA. This CDR3 comprises 16 residues. With 1 base clipped from V and 3 bases from J, the junction kept 5 bases outside the gene matches. CDR3 region: CASSLIPTSGSYEQYF. CDR3 nucleotide sequence: TGTGCCAGCAGCTTAATTCCCACTAGCGGGAGCTACGAGCAGTACTTC.

J is TRBJ1-1 and V is TRBV19; no reliable D call. CDR3 length: 14 residues. V lost 6 bases and J lost 2, with 13 bases in between. Germline loops: CDR1 LNHDA, CDR2 SQIVND (reference sequence). The DNA of the CDR3 is TGTGCCAGTAGGAATCTATGGGGTAACACTGAAGCTTTCTTT. The encoded protein is CASRNLWGNTEAFF.

This clone was seen just once. The CDR3 sequence is CASSERTSGYEPPDTQYF. The CDR3 DNA sequence: TGCGCCAGCAGTGAGCGGACTAGCGGATACGAGCCACCAGATACGCAGTATTTT. V usage is TRBV10-2 and J usage is TRBJ2-3; TRBD2 aligns across 10 bases. V dropped 2 bases and J dropped 4; count of bases not matched to a gene: 12. This CDR3 comprises 18 residues. Per germline, CDR1 WSHSY and CDR2 SAAADI.

This sequence joins TRBV5-6 and TRBJ2-5; 10 nucleotides line up with TRBD1. CDR3 length equals 16 residues. The trim removed 5 bases at V and 7 bases at J, leaving 14 bases unmatched. Looked up from germline, CDR1 is SGHDT and CDR2 is YYEEEE. The CDR3 sequence is CASRLSGTGAGGTQYF. The CDR3 region has the DNA TGTGCCAGCAGGCTATCCGGGACAGGGGCCGGGGGGACCCAGTACTTC.

This CDR3 is CASSSGMKDTQYF. Written as DNA, the CDR3 is TGTGCCAGCAGTTCCGGTATGAAAGATACGCAGTATTTT. The chain links TRBV7-2 to TRBJ2-3; no definite D call. The V gene lost 6 bases and the J gene lost 5 bases, with 12 bases spanning the gap. Germline lookup yields CDR1 SGHTA and CDR2 FQGNSA. CDR3 length: 13 amino acids.

The chain employs TRBV7-3 and TRBJ2-3, with D perhaps TRBD2 (5 bases). The V end lost 5 bases, the J end lost 1 base, and 13 bases lay between the germline ends. This CDR3 is 15 amino acids long. CDR1 is SGHTA and CDR2 is FQGTGA in the germline V gene. The CDR3 DNA reads as TGTGCCAGCAGCCCAATGGTCGGGGGCACAGATACGCAGTATTTT. Translated, it gives CASSPMVGGTDTQYF.

The chain joins TRBV11-2 to TRBJ2-3, with D possibly matching TRBD1 (6 bases). The germline gives CDR1 SGHAT, CDR2 FQNNGV. CDR3 length equals 16 residues. Trimming removed 6 bases at V and 4 bases at J, with 20 bases between. The CDR3 coding sequence is TGTGCCAGCAGTCGGTTGGGGGCCCCTACTGCAGATACGCAGTATTTT. Amino acids: CASSRLGAPTADTQYF. Based on the CDR3 plus reference TRBV11-2 and TRBJ2-3, the full variable domain is EAGVAQSPRYKIIEKRQSVAFWCNPISGHATLYWYQQILGQGPKLLIQFQNNGVVDDSQLPKDRFSAERLKGVDSTLKIQPAKLEDSAVYLCASSRLGAPTADTQYFGPGTRLTVL.

The J gene is TRBJ1-5, the V gene TRBV28; D not resolved. The CDR3 is 13 residues long. CDR1 MDHEN and CDR2 SYDVKM come from the germline V gene. Trimming took 5 bases from V and 6 from J, leaving 11 bases between them. In DNA, the CDR3 is TGTGCCAGCAGTCAAAGCGGGCCTCAGCCCCAGCATTTT. Translating it yields CASSQSGPQPQHF.

The V and J genes are TRBV19 and TRBJ1-2; D may be TRBD1 (6 bases). Germline V gene sequence: CDR1 LNHDA, CDR2 SQIVND (reference sequence). Between the trimmed V and J ends, which lost 4 bases and 5 bases, there was a span of 14 bases. The CDR3 is 14 amino acids. The CDR3 reads CASSTRGGGYGYTF. The CDR3 DNA follows: TGTGCCAGTAGTACCCGAGGGGGGGGATATGGCTACACCTTC.

The chain uses TRBV10-1 and TRBJ2-1; the D is unclear. The CDR3 is 15 residues long. From germline, CDR1 is WNHNN and CDR2 SYGVQD (reference sequence). Trimming left V 2 bases short and J 0 bases short, with 8 bases between. The CDR3 is CASSERSSSYNEQFF. CDR3 DNA: TGCGCCAGCAGTGAGAGGTCGAGCTCCTACAATGAGCAGTTCTTC.

This clone was detected many times. The chain uses TRBV2 and TRBJ2-7, with D possibly being TRBD1 (6 bases). V shed 5 bases and J shed 7 bases, with 18 bases lying between them. Looked up from germline, CDR1 is SNHLY and CDR2 is FYNNEI. The CDR3 consists of 14 residues. CDR3 in amino acids: CASSWDTTSDEQYF. The CDR3 DNA reads as TGTGCCAGCAGTTGGGACACTACGTCGGATGAGCAGTACTTC.